This T cell receptor beta chain was captured in a study of CD8 T cells in Susac syndrome. Study-wide points: The study recognized that its TCR sequencing and HLA analysis covered a relatively small number of individuals.

Random hexamers were used to reverse transcribe the RNA input (about 0.5 to 1 ug). By means of immunoSEQ multiplex PCR, TCR beta CDR3 spanning 54 Vbeta and 13 Jbeta underwent amplification. One entry per CDR3 protein results from TCRdb running MiXCR on the immunoSEQ multiplex PCR reads. The table includes approximately 280,000 distinct CDR3 sequences, approximately 85% detected once. Negative isolation was used for CD8+ and CD4+ T cells and FACS enrichment for TEMRA cells. As concerns this clonotype: Its matching antigen is unknown.

The sequenced material came from CD8+ T cells from PBMCs. This sequence was found in a human donor with multiple sclerosis.

CDR3 sequence reads: CAIRHALGYTF. Written as DNA, the CDR3 is TGTGCCATCCGACACGCCCTCGGCTACACCTTC. The chain is built from TRBV12-3 or TRBV12-4 and TRBJ1-2; D ambiguous. The V and J ends lost 10 bases and 8 bases respectively, with 14 bases between them. The CDR3 loop spans 11 amino acids.